This T cell receptor beta chain was found in a study of PD-L1 blockade in urothelial cancer. Study overall: Median blood clonality was approximately 0.08, with 86,000 or so unique TCRs.

Repertoires were generated with immunoSEQ multiplex PCR, while TCRdb's copy carries only in-frame clones and drops some. The table includes over 50,000 clones, about 86% detected once. The CDR3 extends over 17 amino acids. Trimming removed 4 bases from V and 5 bases from J; junction bases left unmatched: 13. Per germline, CDR1 SGHRS and CDR2 YFSETQ. The clonotype comes from a man in his forties or fifties with urothelial cancer. This chain connects TRBV5-1 to TRBJ2-5, with TRBD2 matching 11 bases. This material consisted of PBMCs, taken around atezolizumab (anti-PD-L1) treatment. The chain's CDR3 is CASSQTSGTTIGETQYF. CDR3 bases: TGCGCCAGCAGCCAGACTAGCGGGACTACCATTGGCGAGACCCAGTACTTC.